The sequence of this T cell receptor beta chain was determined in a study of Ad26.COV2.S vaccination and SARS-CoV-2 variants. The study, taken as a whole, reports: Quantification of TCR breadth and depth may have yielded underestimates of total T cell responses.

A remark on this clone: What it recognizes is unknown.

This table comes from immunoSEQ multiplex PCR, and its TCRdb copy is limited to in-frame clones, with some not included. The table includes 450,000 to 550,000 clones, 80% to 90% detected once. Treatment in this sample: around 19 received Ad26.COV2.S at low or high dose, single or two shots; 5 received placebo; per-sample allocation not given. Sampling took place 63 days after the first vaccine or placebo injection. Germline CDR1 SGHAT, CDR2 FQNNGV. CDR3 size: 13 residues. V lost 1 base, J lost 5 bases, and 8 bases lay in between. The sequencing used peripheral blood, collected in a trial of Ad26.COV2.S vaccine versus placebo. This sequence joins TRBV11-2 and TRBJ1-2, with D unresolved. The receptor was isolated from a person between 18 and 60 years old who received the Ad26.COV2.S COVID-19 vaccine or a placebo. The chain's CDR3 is CASSLGQWYGYTF. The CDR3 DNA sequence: TGTGCCAGCAGCTTAGGGCAGTGGTATGGCTACACCTTC.